A selection of T cell receptor beta chains follows, all from one sample in a study of T cell repertoires in cytomegalovirus infection. One entry per CDR3 protein results from TCRdb running MiXCR on the reads. The sample gives around 240,000 distinct CDR3 sequences, approximately 22% of which show up once; about 18% is in the top ten. The sample consisted of CD8+ T cells from PBMCs. The receptors derive from a human donor in good health (CMV status not recorded). Some clones in this sample may be carry-over from other donors' samples. The CDR3 runs from the conserved cysteine through the conserved F or W. Each record gives: V gene, clone size, J gene, D gene, CDR3 DNA, CDR3 protein. The D gene is left open where the match is weak. Where a row states a size, it is once, few, many or the class of an expanded clone; other rows omit it.

TRBV7-9	few	TRBJ2-1	TRBD2	TGTGCCAGCAGCAGTAGCGGGGGGCCTGATGAGCAGTTCTTC	CASSSSGGPDEQFF
TRBV28	NA	TRBJ1-5	NA	TGTGCCAGCAGTTGGGCTCTCGGGGGGGGTAGCAATCAGCCCCAGCATTTT	CASSWALGGGSNQPQHF
TRBV28	many	TRBJ2-3	NA	TGTGCCAGCAGTTCACAGGGAGGTGAGGATACGCAGTATTTT	CASSSQGGEDTQYF
TRBV7-8	NA	TRBJ1-4	NA	TGTGCCAGCAGCTTGGGGAATATCGGGGAGGTCGGTGAAAAACTGTTTTTT	CASSLGNIGEVGEKLFF
TRBV6-5	many	TRBJ2-1	TRBD2	TGTGCCAGCAGCCCCCTAACTAGCGGGGGGTCCTACAATGAGCAGTTCTTC	CASSPLTSGGSYNEQFF
TRBV12-3/TRBV12-4	NA	TRBJ1-2	TRBD1	TGTGCCAGCAGTATGGGGACAGTCAACTATGGCTACACCTTC	CASSMGTVNYGYTF
TRBV9	few	TRBJ2-2	NA	TGTGCCAGCAGCCCAGTCGACGTTATCACCGGGGAGCTGTTTTTT	CASSPVDVITGELFF
TRBV13	NA	TRBJ2-7	NA	TGTGCCAGCAGCTCCGAGGGATCCTACGAGCAGTACTTC	CASSSEGSYEQYF
TRBV20-1	few	TRBJ1-5	TRBD1	TGCAGTGCTCCGGACAGGGAAGGGAGCAATCAGCCCCAGCATTTT	CSAPDREGSNQPQHF
TRBV5-1	few	TRBJ1-1	NA	TGCGCCAGCAGCTTGGAACCCCAGTGGGACACTGAAGCTTTCTTT	CASSLEPQWDTEAFF
TRBV11-1	NA	TRBJ2-7	TRBD1	TGTGCCAGCAGCTATGGGACAGGGGCATCCTACGAGCAGTACTTC	CASSYGTGASYEQYF
TRBV12-3/TRBV12-4	many	TRBJ2-5	NA	TGTGCCAGCAGTTTGATTTACCAAGAGACCCAGTACTTC	CASSLIYQETQYF
TRBV11-1	NA	TRBJ2-7	TRBD1	TGTGCCAGCAGCTCGGGACAGGGTGCTTACTACGAGCAGTACTTC	CASSSGQGAYYEQYF
TRBV7-9	many	TRBJ2-7	TRBD2	TGTGCCAGCAGCTTAGAACTAGCGGTCTACGAGCAGTACTTC	CASSLELAVYEQYF
TRBV2	NA	TRBJ2-5	TRBD2	TGTGCCAGCAAGGGCCCCAGCGGGGGGTTCCAAGAGACCCAGTACTTC	CASKGPSGGFQETQYF
TRBV7-9	many	TRBJ2-1	NA	TGTGCCAGCAGCGACGGAGGGGGTGTATTAAATGAGCAGTTCTTC	CASSDGGGVLNEQFF
TRBV4-1	many	TRBJ1-1	NA	TGCGCCAGCAGCCAAGCTTCTGATTACACTGAAGCTTTCTTT	CASSQASDYTEAFF
TRBV28	NA	TRBJ2-7	NA	TGTGCCAGCCGTCTAGGAATATTCTACGAGCAGTACTTC	CASRLGIFYEQYF
TRBV4-1	few	TRBJ2-4	TRBD1	TGCGCCAGCAGCTCGACAGGGTTTGAAAACATTCAGTACTTC	CASSSTGFENIQYF
TRBV5-4	NA	TRBJ2-7	TRBD2	TGTGCCAGCGGGACTAGCATGGACGAGCAGTACTTC	CASGTSMDEQYF
TRBV2	NA	TRBJ2-7	NA	TGTGCCAGCAGTGGGGGTCTAACCTACGAGCAGTACTTC	CASSGGLTYEQYF
TRBV19	many	TRBJ2-1	TRBD2	TGTGCCAGTAGTTCCGGGGGGACGGGCAATGAGCAGTTCTTC	CASSSGGTGNEQFF
TRBV6-1	many	TRBJ2-3	NA	TGTGCCAGCAGTGGACTACAGCCTTACACAGATACGCAGTATTTT	CASSGLQPYTDTQYF
TRBV23-1	many	TRBJ1-1	TRBD1	TGCGCCAGCAGTCACTCCACAGGACAGGGGGTTATGAACACTGAAGCTTTCTTT	CASSHSTGQGVMNTEAFF
TRBV12-3/TRBV12-4	NA	TRBJ1-2	NA	TGTGCCAGCAGTTTAGGGGTGCTTAACTATGGCTACACCTTC	CASSLGVLNYGYTF
TRBV20-1	NA	TRBJ2-1	TRBD1	TGCAGTGCTAGAGATTTCAGGGGGCCTGATGAGCAGTTCTTC	CSARDFRGPDEQFF
TRBV28	NA	TRBJ2-1	TRBD2	TGTGCCAGCAGCGGGGGGACTAGCGGGTTTTTCTACAATGAGCAGTTCTTC	CASSGGTSGFFYNEQFF
TRBV10-3	once	TRBJ1-2	NA	TGTGCCACCGAAGGGCAGAATGGCTACACCTTC	CATEGQNGYTF
TRBV11-2	NA	TRBJ2-1	NA	TGTGCCAGCAGCTTAGAAGCGACCGAAGGCTACAATGAGCAGTTCTTC	CASSLEATEGYNEQFF
TRBV2	NA	TRBJ1-1	NA	TGTGCCACTCCAAACGGGGTGATGAACACTGAAGCTTTCTTT	CATPNGVMNTEAFF
TRBV29-1	NA	TRBJ1-2	NA	TGCAGCGTTGAGACGTTACACACCAGCTATGGCTACACCTTC	CSVETLHTSYGYTF
TRBV7-2	many	TRBJ2-1	TRBD2	TGTGCCAGCAGCCCCGGACTAGCGGTATACAATGAGCAGTTCTTC	CASSPGLAVYNEQFF
TRBV20-1	few	TRBJ2-7	TRBD2	TGCAGTGCCTCAGGGGCGGGGGGGCCCTACGAGCAGTACTTC	CSASGAGGPYEQYF
TRBV7-8	many	TRBJ1-3	NA	TGTGCCAGCAGCTCCCTTGCGACTGATGCTGGAAACACCATATATTTT	CASSSLATDAGNTIYF
TRBV29-1	NA	TRBJ2-1	NA	TGCAGCGTTGAAGATCCGACAAGCTACAATGAGCAGTTCTTC	CSVEDPTSYNEQFF
TRBV7-9	NA	TRBJ2-7	NA	TGTGCCAGCAGCTTAGCCCTGGCAACCTACGAGCAGTACTTC	CASSLALATYEQYF